These 11 T cell receptor beta chains were all obtained from the same sample, sequenced in a study of blood T cells in healthy people across ages. For the second PCR, which ran for about 7 to 11 cycles, a sample-barcoded 5' primer and a J-beta primer mix were used. TCRdb called the 5' RACE reads again in MiXCR, with one record for every CDR3 protein. Counted here are about 680,000 distinct CDR3 sequences, roughly 50% occurring once; the ten biggest clones make up 25% to 35%. The sample was blood. Receptors were obtained from a woman aged 60-70 years in good health.

This clonotype was detected only once. V usage is TRBV4-3 and J usage is TRBJ2-3, with TRBD1 matching over 9 bases. V dropped 4 bases and J dropped 4; count of bases not matched to a gene: 6. Germline V gives CDR1 LGHNA, CDR2 YSLEER. There are 15 residues in the CDR3. The CDR3 bases are TGCGCCAGCAGCCGTGGACAGGGGATGGCAGATACGCAGTATTTT. Translation: CASSRGQGMADTQYF.

V usage is TRBV2 and J usage is TRBJ2-2, with D perhaps TRBD1 (6 bases). This CDR3 comprises 14 residues. Trimming stripped 2 bases from V and 5 bases from J, with 9 bases between. The germline CDR1 and CDR2 sequences are SNHLY and FYNNEI. The CDR3 DNA reads as TGTGCCAGCAGTGAACAGGGGATGACCGGGGAGCTGTTTTTT. Translation: CASSEQGMTGELFF.

The CDR3, as DNA: TGTGCCAGCAGTTGGTCGGCGGGACCCTACGAGCAGTACTTC. It specifies CASSWSAGPYEQYF. This chain joins TRBV6-6 and TRBJ2-7, with D perhaps matching TRBD2 (6 bases). The V end lost 4 bases, the J end lost 2 bases, and 12 bases lay between the germline ends. Germline CDR1 reads MNHNY; CDR2 reads SVGAGI (reference sequence). The CDR3 runs 14 residues.

DNA for the CDR3: TGTGCCAGCAGTTACTCGCACAGGGCGTACGAGCAGTACTTC. Its protein is CASSYSHRAYEQYF. The rearrangement joins TRBV6-5 to TRBJ2-7, with D possibly matching TRBD1 (6 bases). Trimming took 0 bases from V and 4 from J, leaving 10 bases between them. The CDR3 covers 14 residues. Germline V gene data show CDR1 as MNHEY and CDR2 as SVGAGI.

The CDR3 spells CASSKGTGNGTYEQYF. The CDR3, as DNA: TGTGCCAGCAGCAAGGGGACAGGGAATGGGACCTACGAGCAGTACTTC. The chain is built from TRBV21-1 and TRBJ2-5; the table's D call, TRBD1, was not checked against the DNA. The J call is uncertain, as TRBJ2-7 better fits the DNA end. TRBV21-1 is listed as a pseudogene. This CDR3 comprises 16 residues.

This clonotype has more than one count but fewer than ten. V gene TRBV30 combines with J gene TRBJ2-4; TRBD2 aligns across 14 bases. The CDR3 sequence is 16 residues long. V was pared by 4 bases and J by 14 bases, with 16 bases of the junction left unmatched. CDR1 and CDR2 (germline): GTSNPN, SVGIG (reference sequence). The CDR3 sequence is CAWIATSGRASGAEYF. For the CDR3, the DNA is TGTGCCTGGATCGCGACTAGCGGGAGGGCCTCCGGTGCGGAGTACTTC.

The chain joins TRBV7-2 to TRBJ1-2, with D possibly being TRBD1 (5 bases). The CDR3 runs 16 residues. Germline CDR1 SGHTA, CDR2 FQGNSA. Trimming removed 3 bases at V and 6 bases at J, with 20 bases between. The CDR3 nucleotides are TGTGCCAGCAGCTTTTTTTCTCCGGGACTCGAAAATGGCTACACCTTC. This sequence encodes CASSFFSPGLENGYTF.

This chain uses TRBV20-1 with TRBJ2-7; the match to TRBD2 covers 11 bases. This CDR3 contains 13 residues. The germline CDR1 and CDR2 sequences are DFQATT and SNEGSKA (reference sequence). V dropped 4 bases and J dropped 4; count of bases not matched to a gene: 3. CDR3 amino acids: CSAISGRAYEQYF. The CDR3 DNA reads as TGCAGTGCTATTAGCGGGAGGGCTTACGAGCAGTACTTC.

This clonotype was seen repeatedly, ten times or more. J is TRBJ2-1 and V is TRBV7-3; D gene uncertain. Trimming cost V 5 bases and J 10 bases, with 15 bases left between them. The CDR3 extends over 13 amino acids. Germline V gene sequence: CDR1 SGHTA, CDR2 FQGTGA. The DNA for the CDR3 is TGTGCCAGCAGCGTCGATAGTAGGGTCGAGCAGTTCTTC. Encoded protein: CASSVDSRVEQFF.

The chain couples TRBV20-1 to TRBJ1-4; TRBD1 agrees at 9 bases. The CDR3 spans 14 residues. Unmatched junction bases numbered 10, after V lost 6 bases and J lost 8 bases. Germline V gene data show CDR1 as DFQATT and CDR2 as SNEGSKA (reference sequence). The CDR3 nucleotides are TGCAGTGCCAGACACAGGGGGCTAAGCGAAAAACTGTTTTTT. Translation gives CSARHRGLSEKLFF.

The chain is built from TRBV6-2 or TRBV6-3 and TRBJ2-2, with D possibly called TRBD1 or TRBD2 (5 bases each). The V end lost 4 bases, the J end lost 3 bases, and 18 bases lay between the germline ends. The germline V gene has CDR1 MNHEY and CDR2 SVGEGT. The CDR3 is 17 residues long. CDR3 bases: TGTGCCAGCAGTTTCCTTTTGCGGAGAGGGGACACCGGGGAGCTGTTTTTT. It yields the protein CASSFLLRRGDTGELFF.